This TCR beta chain appears in the sequencing data of a study of blood T cells in healthy people across ages. V lost 4 bases, J lost 5 bases, and 17 bases lay in between. The length of the CDR3 is 14 residues. The germline CDR1 and CDR2 sequences are SQVTM and ANQGSEA. A second PCR, run for about 6 to 12 cycles, used a sample-barcoded 5' primer plus a J-beta primer mix. TCRdb fed the 5' RACE reads into MiXCR, producing one record per CDR3 protein. The sample holds about 640,000 distinct CDR3 sequences, roughly 53% seen once. The sample taken for sequencing was blood. The rearrangement links TRBV29-1 to TRBJ1-2, with D possibly matching TRBD1 (6 bases). This clonotype originated in a man aged 55 to 69 in good health. Here the CDR3 DNA reads TGCAGCGTTGTGCCCGGGACAACCCGGTATGGCTACACCTTC. It is translated as CSVVPGTTRYGYTF.